These 7 T cell receptor beta chains were all obtained from the same sample, sequenced in a study of blood T cell repertoires in COVID-19. Profiling relied on immunoSEQ multiplex PCR, and the TCRdb table lists in-frame clones only, not all of them. The sample shows 150,000 to 200,000 clones, more than 75% of them seen only once. What was sequenced was peripheral blood. These receptors all stem from a man aged 55-75 years with COVID-19, enrolled during active disease.

V usage is TRBV5-5 and J usage is TRBJ1-4; a weak D match, TRBD1 (5 bases). Germline V lookup: CDR1 SGHKS, CDR2 YYEKEE (reference sequence). The V gene lost 6 bases and the J gene lost 4 bases, with 16 bases spanning the gap. The CDR3 is 15 residues long. CDR3 region: CASTSNGGDNEKLFF. DNA for the CDR3: TGTGCCAGCACCTCTAACGGGGGGGATAATGAAAAACTGTTTTTT.

The rearrangement links TRBV29-1 to TRBJ1-1; 9 positions agree with TRBD1. This CDR3 is built from 16 residues. The V gene end was trimmed by 4 bases and the J gene end by 0 bases; junction bases not matched to a gene: 9. Germline V gene sequence: CDR1 SQVTM, CDR2 ANQGSEA. The CDR3 nucleotides are TGCAGCGTTGGGAAAACAGGGGGCGTGATGAACACTGAAGCTTTCTTT. The encoded protein is CSVGKTGGVMNTEAFF.

This clone came up a few times. The genes are TRBV5-1 and TRBJ1-4; TRBD1 matches at 8 bases. This CDR3 spans 16 amino acids. J lost 4 bases, V lost 4 bases, and 9 bases had no gene match. Looked up from germline, CDR1 is SGHRS and CDR2 is YFSETQ. The CDR3 sequence is CASSPGQGRGNEKLFF. The CDR3, as DNA: TGCGCCAGCAGCCCCGGACAGGGTCGGGGTAATGAAAAACTGTTTTTT.

This chain uses TRBV16 with TRBJ1-5; possibly TRBD1 for D (5 bases). The V gene lost 0 bases and the J gene lost 7 bases, with 16 bases spanning the gap. The CDR3 has 16 amino acids. CDR1 is KGHSY and CDR2 is FQNENV in the germline V gene. Here the CDR3 DNA reads TGTGCCAGCAGCCAATCAATTATAAGGGGCCAACAGCCCCAGCATTTT. Encoded protein: CASSQSIIRGQQPQHF.

The chain joins TRBV4-3 to TRBJ1-6, with D unclear. V lost 5 bases and J 6 bases, leaving 14 bases between the germline ends. The CDR3 loop spans 15 amino acids. Per germline, CDR1 LGHNA and CDR2 YSLEER. The CDR3 DNA is TGCGCCAGCAGCGTTAACGAGGGCTTTAATTCACCCCTCCACTTT. This encodes CASSVNEGFNSPLHF.

V usage is TRBV3-1 (or the pseudogene TRBV3-2) and J usage is TRBJ1-1; D is ambiguous. The CDR3 covers 12 residues. The V end lost 5 bases, the J end lost 4 bases, and 8 bases lay between the germline ends. Germline V gives CDR1 LGHDT, CDR2 YNNKEL (reference sequence). CDR3 nucleotide sequence: TGTGCCAGCAGCTACTCTTCCACTGAAGCTTTCTTT. As protein: CASSYSSTEAFF.

The V call is TRBV11-3, the J call TRBJ2-7; D not resolved. Germline V gene lookup returns CDR1 SGHNT and CDR2 YENEEA. CDR3 length: 13 amino acids. Trimming removed 1 base at V and 3 bases at J, with 7 bases between. The CDR3 DNA is TGTGCCAGCAGCTTAGGGCACCACTACGAGCAGTACTTC. This codes for CASSLGHHYEQYF.